The subject of this entry is one T cell receptor (beta chain). Germline loops: CDR1 MDHEN, CDR2 SYDVKM. V lost 2 bases and J lost 7, with 11 bases in between. The CDR3 is 13 residues long. The data were produced by immunoSEQ multiplex PCR, yet TCRdb's version contains in-frame clones alone and is incomplete. The sample has about 42,000 clones, around nine tenths seen once. This sample is part of a study of tissue T cells after allogeneic stem cell transplantation. The sequence was collected from a woman aged 40 to 75 who later had graft-versus-host disease after an allogeneic stem cell transplant. The chain employs TRBV28 and TRBJ1-2; a possible D gene is TRBD1 (5 bases). The specimen was blood, collected before transplantation. The CDR3 loop is CASSLQGIGGYTF. DNA for the CDR3: TGTGCCAGCAGTTTACAGGGTATCGGTGGCTACACCTTC.